Detailed here is one T cell receptor (beta chain). What this receptor recognizes is not known. Qualities for individual bases were not recorded, and no much larger clone is one base off. These data belong to a study of T cell clones after liver transplantation (dated by TCRdb to between 2018 and 2021). As for the study more broadly: Samples were obtained from ITN030ST, a randomized trial in which withdrawal of immunosuppression was attempted within 2 years of liver transplantation. Donor-reactive T cell clones were identified by TCRbeta sequencing following a pre-transplant mixed lymphocyte reaction and were subsequently tracked in post-transplant blood. As an antigen-independent comparator for the donor-reactive sequences, third party-reactive TCRbeta sequences from pre-transplant MLRs were identified as well. Of the eight recipients, a few were HCV-positive, while the remaining recipients had been transplanted for non-autoimmune, non-viral indications. Until randomization at 12-24 months post-transplant, subjects were given standard immunosuppression, with no induction therapy. To count as tolerant, a recipient had to stay completely off immunosuppression for at least one year without liver enzymes climbing beyond twice the upper limit of normal. Blood samples were collected pre-transplant, then pre-randomization ahead of withdrawal, and finally post-randomization once withdrawal had either been completed or failed. The study cohort included 8 liver transplant recipients, of whom 3 were classified as tolerant and 5 as non-tolerant. Broader findings and caveats from the paper: Because of small, heterogeneous patient numbers and non-standardized post-transplant time points, the conclusions were only preliminary. A significant post-transplant decrease in circulating donor-reactive CD4 TCRbeta sequences was observed in 5 of 8 subjects, irrespective of tolerance or HCV status. Once repertoire turnover was taken into account, donor-reactive detection showed a significant reduction for CD4 in 7 of 8 subjects and for CD8 in 8 of 8. Donor-reactive sequences decreased more than third party-reactive sequences, which suggests partial antigen-specific deletion that was not related to withdrawal success. Since no allograft tissue specimens were available, donor-reactive T cells may have migrated into the graft instead of being deleted. Low numbers of available donor cells limited the measurable donor-reactive repertoire in two subjects.

High-throughput TCRbeta CDR3 sequencing of frozen genomic DNA was performed by immunoSEQ, including PCR amplification, mapping, bias correction and internal controls. As for the authors' bioinformatics: Productive rearrangements were kept, and unique TCRbeta sequences were defined by CDR3 nucleotide sequence plus V and J gene. Donor-reactive sequences required at least 5-fold expansion in CFSE-low cells versus unstimulated pre-transplant cells and at least 0.01% frequency. Per-subject minimum frequency thresholds, based on the lowest-template unstimulated sample, ensured at least 90% detection power. Repertoire turnover was measured by Jensen-Shannon divergence between the top 1000 TCRbeta sequences post- and pre-transplant. Two-sided Fisher's exact tests were used to test for changes in the detection of donor-reactive sequences. Here the immuneACCESS table is served through TCRdb, limited to in-frame sequences with V and J called. Missing clones are a known gap in these copies; in checked studies unresolved V genes cover under half, and the rest lacks a known reason. Clone size and V and J calls were adopted from that table, with D and trimming inferred from the DNA. Within this sample are over 50,000 clones, with about 88% of them counted one time only. The top ten constitute around 7.8% of the sample.

Taken with the paper, the label for time point translates to: pre-transplant. Thawed unstimulated PBMCs were stained for CD3, CD4 and CD8 and FACS-sorted into CD3+CD4+ and CD3+CD8+ populations. Randomization to immunosuppression withdrawal applied to every one of the 8 studied subjects. The Qiagen DNeasy Blood and Tissue Kit was used for isolation of genomic DNA. The cysteine opens and the phenylalanine closes a CDR3 of 12 amino acids. Only the CDR3 DNA stays, 36 bases, in frame from base 1. Via the germline V gene (reference sequence), CDR1 is SEHNR and CDR2 FQNEAQ. Between the V and J ends, shortened by 2 bases and 8 bases respectively, the junction contains 9 bases.

The chain is assembled from TRBV7-9 and TRBJ1-2, with the D gene call left open. This clonotype was obtained from a human donor who received a liver transplant. Sample: CD4+ T cells from blood, taken before liver transplant. The CDR3 sequence is CASSLLDLGYTF. The DNA is as follows: TGTGCCAGCAGCTTATTGGACTTAGGCTACACCTTC.